This TCR beta chain was sequenced during a study of blood T cells in healthy people across ages. Broader study findings: Higher diversity and more naive CD4+ cells were features of long-lived donors, compared to aged donors.

Together with a sample-barcoded 5' primer, a J-beta primer mix was included in a second PCR lasting 7 to 11 cycles. Per-sample output comprised a minimum of 3 million paired-end reads containing CDR3. TCRdb redid the calling of the 5' RACE reads with MiXCR, one entry per CDR3 protein. Here the sample spans about 1.4 million distinct CDR3 sequences, roughly 60% being singletons. This clonotype was found once. Its antigen is currently unknown. V shed 6 bases and J shed 2 bases, with 11 bases lying between them. The germline CDR1 and CDR2 sequences are MDHEN and SYDVKM. The CDR3 runs 13 residues. The study recruited healthy Caucasian donors from Russia who were aged roughly 6 to 100. Per sample, extraction of total RNA gave at least 5.5 micrograms in every case.

The chain links TRBV28 to TRBJ2-7; weak D call: TRBD1 (6 bases). The receptor was isolated from a man aged 18 to 30 in good health. Sequencing used blood. The CDR3 protein is CASRGDKPYEQYF. CDR3 nucleotide sequence: TGTGCCAGCAGGGGGGACAAACCCTACGAGCAGTACTTC.